Reported below is one T cell receptor beta chain. The naive CD8 population came from CD45RO-negative cells selected for CCR7, without terminally differentiated effector memory CD45RA+ cells. This sample is part of a study of shared clonotypes between healthy human individuals. The CDR3 sequence is 15 residues long. Trimming took 4 bases from V and 0 from J, leaving 11 bases between them. The germline gives CDR1 SGHRS, CDR2 YFSETQ. Profiling relied on immunoSEQ multiplex PCR, and the TCRdb table lists in-frame clones only, not all of them. The data show roughly 2,000,000 clones, around 96% seen once. Sequenced sample: naive CD8+ T cells sorted from blood. This receptor was identified in a man aged 18-30 years in good health. The V call is TRBV5-1, the J call TRBJ1-3, with unresolved D. The CDR3 DNA is TGCGCCAGCAGCCGCACCAGTCTCTCTGGAAACACCATATATTTT. This sequence encodes CASSRTSLSGNTIYF.